Shown below are 16 T cell receptor beta chains from a single sample sequenced in a study of blood T cell repertoires in COVID-19. The data were produced by immunoSEQ multiplex PCR, yet TCRdb's version contains in-frame clones alone and is incomplete. The table includes around 190,000 clones, 84% detected once. Sequenced material: peripheral blood. These receptors all come from a human donor in a cohort sampled during active COVID-19.

The V gene is TRBV3-1 (or the pseudogene TRBV3-2), the J gene TRBJ1-1, with TRBD1 identical over 10 bases. The CDR3 spans 15 residues. The V gene's germline CDR1 is LGHDT and CDR2 YNNKEL (reference sequence). Losses at the gene ends were 4 bases for V and 4 bases for J; bases not matched to a gene: 6. The CDR3 sequence: CASSLRTGGSTEAFF. Here the CDR3 DNA reads TGTGCCAGCAGCCTTCGGACAGGGGGTAGCACTGAAGCTTTCTTT.

The chain uses TRBV21-1 and TRBJ1-4. TRBV21-1 is a known pseudogene. The CDR3 has 13 amino acids. CDR3 sequence: CASISATNEKLFF. CDR3 nucleotide sequence: TGTGCCAGCATCTCTGCAACTAATGAAAAACTGTTTTTT.

J is TRBJ1-2 and V is TRBV5-6, with D unclear. Germline assignment: CDR1 SGHDT and CDR2 YYEEEE. This CDR3 region has 14 residues. V was trimmed by 4 bases and J by 4 bases, leaving 14 bases between them. The CDR3 sequence is CASSGRQAGYGYTF. CDR3 coding DNA: TGTGCCAGCAGCGGCCGGCAGGCGGGCTATGGCTACACCTTC.

The chain uses TRBV12-3 or TRBV12-4 and TRBJ2-7, with 7 bases lining up with TRBD2. This CDR3 spans 13 amino acids. V gave up 6 bases and J gave up 4 bases; unmatched junction bases: 6. CDR3 DNA: TGTGCCAGCAGACGGGAGGCCGAATACGAGCAGTACTTC. Its protein is CASRREAEYEQYF.

This chain joins TRBV15 and TRBJ1-6; D uncertain. CDR1 is LNHNV and CDR2 is YYDKDF in the germline V gene (reference sequence). The ends were cut back, 0 bases at V and 9 bases at J, with 15 bases in the middle. The CDR3 covers 16 residues. CDR3 protein: CATSRDRSAGFSPLHF. The CDR3 coding sequence is TGTGCCACCAGCAGAGATCGCTCGGCAGGTTTTTCACCCCTCCACTTT.

The J gene is TRBJ2-1, the V gene TRBV18, with TRBD1 matching 12 bases. CDR1 is KGHSH and CDR2 is LQKENI in the germline V gene. The CDR3 has 19 amino acids. V shed 3 bases, J shed 0 bases, and the junction held 9 bases outside the gene matches. The CDR3 DNA is TGTGCCAGCTCACCCCCGGGACAGGGGGCCTTTAGCTCCTACAATGAGCAGTTCTTC. It codes for CASSPPGQGAFSSYNEQFF.

This chain joins TRBV19 and TRBJ2-7; 7 bases line up with TRBD1. The germline gives CDR1 LNHDA, CDR2 SQIVND (reference sequence). The trim removed 6 bases at V and 0 bases at J, leaving 5 bases unmatched. The CDR3 is 14 residues long. The DNA for the CDR3 is TGTGCCAGTAGCTCGACAGGGATCTCCTACGAGCAGTACTTC. This codes for CASSSTGISYEQYF.

J is TRBJ1-1 and V is TRBV4-1, with D unresolved. V lost 1 base, J lost 2 bases, and 8 bases lay in between. Germline CDR1 is MGHRA and CDR2 is YSYEKL. This CDR3 spans 14 amino acids. The CDR3 DNA sequence: TGCGCCAGCAGCCAAGCCGGGGATAACACTGAAGCTTTCTTT. This encodes CASSQAGDNTEAFF.

The chain carries TRBV30 and TRBJ2-1, with D perhaps TRBD2 (6 bases). V was pared by 6 bases and J by 6 bases, with 18 bases between. The CDR3 spans 14 residues. Germline loops: CDR1 GTSNPN, CDR2 SVGIG (reference sequence). CDR3 sequence reads: CACGPGLSANEQFF. CDR3 sequence (DNA): TGTGCCTGTGGGCCGGGACTGTCCGCCAATGAGCAGTTCTTC.

The chain recombines TRBV28 with TRBJ1-4; D not resolved. The germline V and J ends were trimmed by 8 bases and 0 bases, with 16 bases remaining between them. Germline CDR1 reads MDHEN; CDR2 reads SYDVKM. The CDR3 consists of 16 residues. CDR3 protein: CASASEGGPTNEKLFF. The CDR3 DNA sequence: TGTGCCAGCGCCTCGGAAGGAGGGCCAACTAATGAAAAACTGTTTTTT.

The rearrangement uses TRBV4-1 and TRBJ1-4; D gene ambiguous. This CDR3 region has 15 residues. Trimming took 2 bases from V and 3 from J, leaving 10 bases between them. Germline values: CDR1 MGHRA, CDR2 YSYEKL. The CDR3 is CASSQTGSSNEKLFF. In nucleotides, the CDR3 is TGCGCCAGCAGCCAAACCGGGAGTTCTAATGAAAAACTGTTTTTT.

The chain uses TRBV28 and TRBJ1-2; 9 bases are a match to TRBD1. In germline, CDR1 is MDHEN, CDR2 SYDVKM. The CDR3 has 15 amino acids. With V trimmed by 6 bases and J by 4 bases, 9 bases remained unmatched. The CDR3, as DNA: TGTGCCAGCAGGCAACAGGGGGCGAGCGGCTATGGCTACACCTTC. Its translation: CASRQQGASGYGYTF.

The chain carries TRBV13 and TRBJ1-1, with 7 bases fitting TRBD1. Per germline, CDR1 PRHDT and CDR2 FYEKMQ (reference sequence). This CDR3 is 16 amino acids long. Trimming cost V 6 bases and J 6 bases; bases outside gene matches: 16. The CDR3 reads CASRRTDRARSAEAFF. CDR3 bases: TGTGCCAGCAGACGTACAGACAGGGCCCGGTCGGCTGAAGCTTTCTTT.

The chain is built from TRBV19 and TRBJ1-4; the D gene is possibly TRBD1 (5 bases). The germline V gene encodes CDR1 LNHDA and CDR2 SQIVND (reference sequence). The CDR3 is 15 amino acids. Trimming pared 7 bases from V and 7 bases from J, leaving 19 bases between. This CDR3 is CASTLVGRQGEKLFF. The CDR3 DNA follows: TGTGCCAGTACCCTTGTCGGCAGGCAGGGTGAAAAACTGTTTTTT. Variable domain in full (rest from reference TRBV19 and TRBJ1-4): DGGITQSPKYLFRKEGQNVTLSCEQNLNHDAMYWYRQDPGQGLRLIYYSQIVNDFQKGDIAEGYSVSREKKESFPLTVTSAQKNPTAFYLCASTLVGRQGEKLFFGSGTQLSVL.

At least ten counts were recorded for this clone. The same CDR3 is also encoded by other DNA sequences in this sample. The chain employs TRBV19 and TRBJ1-4; D gene uncertain. V was cut by 1 base and J by 0 bases, with 6 bases left in between. The CDR3 loop spans 15 amino acids. Germline V CDR1 and CDR2: LNHDA, SQIVND (reference sequence). CDR3 coding DNA: TGTGCCAGTAGTATAGTAGCAACAACTAATGAAAAACTGTTTTTT. The encoded protein is CASSIVATTNEKLFF.

The rearrangement links TRBV5-1 to TRBJ1-4, with D possibly TRBD1 on 5 matching bases. This CDR3 spans 15 amino acids. Germline lookup yields CDR1 SGHRS and CDR2 YFSETQ. Trimming took off 5 bases at V and 0 bases at J, with 11 bases between the two ends. CDR3 amino acids: CASRVGVATNEKLFF. CDR3 in DNA: TGCGCCAGCAGGGTAGGGGTGGCAACTAATGAAAAACTGTTTTTT.